This T cell receptor beta chain came from a study of early T cells in non-severe SARS-CoV-2 infection (dated by TCRdb to about 2021). Some background on the complete study: Bulk RNA from unsorted whole blood was used for TCR sequencing, so alpha and beta chains could not be paired. Overall study results and their limits: VDJdb matching was skewed toward anti-spike CD8 responses and likely underestimated virus-specific expansions, missing private and CD4 specificities.

A remark on this clonotype: The target of this receptor is not known. No much larger clone is present one base from it, and per-base qualities are unavailable.

To prepare the library, 5' RACE was applied. Sequencing was carried out with a NextSeq 500. Unique molecular identifiers were attached to individual cDNA molecules in the TCR library protocol so that sequencing error and PCR bias could be corrected. Both TCR alpha and beta chains were sequenced, and tight co-correlation was observed between alpha and beta sequence abundances in each sample. In the source study's methods: Decombinator V4 was used to annotate TCR sequences for V gene, J gene and CDR3. Expanded TCRs were defined as changing significantly between any two time points under a Poisson model with p below 0.0001. TCR abundances were normalised to the total number of TCRs sequenced per sample and were expressed as counts per million. MAIT TCRs were defined by TRAV1-2 paired with TRAJ12, TRAJ20 or TRAJ33, and iNKT TCRs by TRAV10 paired with TRAJ18. A search of VDJdb, accessed on 1 November 2021, was run for TCRs annotated to CMV, EBV and SARS-CoV-2, with TCRs annotated for multiple antigens excluded. TCRdb redid the processing of the public reads, applying fastp at Q25 and MiXCR, and retained in-frame beta chains. Each CDR3 protein appears once, grouped with its most common genes and DNA. For this entry, the V and J calls and clone size follow TCRdb and not the study's own pipeline. Here the sample has 100,000 to 150,000 distinct CDR3 sequences; approximately 15% occur a single time. The ten most abundant clones make up roughly a fifth of the sample.

This was a case-control study nested in a cohort of healthcare workers in London, UK, who had nasopharyngeal swab PCR tests and blood samples taken every week. Healthcare workers were recruited between 23 and 31 March 2020, during the week of the UK lockdown, and were followed weekly for up to roughly 16 weeks. V gives up 3 bases and J gives up 6 bases, and the segment between their germline ends measures 8 bases. From a lookup of the germline V gene, CDR1 and CDR2 are SQVTM and ANQGSEA. The CDR3 goes from the cysteine to the phenylalanine over 12 residues. Just CDR3 DNA is preserved here, 36 bases in frame from base 1.

What was sequenced was whole blood. The TCR comes from an adult who was a healthcare worker with PCR-confirmed SARS-CoV-2 infection or an uninfected control (not recorded which). The sequence links TRBV29-1 to TRBJ2-2; the D gene lacks a confident call. The nucleotide sequence reads TGCAGCGTTGATAAGGGATCCGGGGAGCTGTTTTTT. Its product reads: CSVDKGSGELFF.